The next 5 T cell receptor beta chains were all read from a single sample in a study of blood T cell repertoires in COVID-19. Sequenced by immunoSEQ multiplex PCR; TCRdb stores in-frame clones only, minus some. The sample includes about 150,000 clones, 85% to 90% of them seen just once. Sequenced material: peripheral blood. These receptors came from a woman aged 40 to 50 with acute or convalescent COVID-19.

V and J are TRBV7-8 and TRBJ1-1; possibly TRBD1 for D (6 bases). The germline CDR1 and CDR2 sequences are SGHVS and FQNEAQ. The V and J ends lost 5 bases and 0 bases respectively, with 16 bases between them. The CDR3 runs 16 residues. The CDR3 DNA reads as TGTGCCAGCAGCCCTAGACAGGATTCTATGAACACTGAAGCTTTCTTT. Translation: CASSPRQDSMNTEAFF.

This clone was observed a single time. The chain couples TRBV19 to TRBJ1-4, with TRBD1 matching 7 bases. CDR3 length: 18 residues. Germline trimming cut 0 bases from V and 0 bases from J; bases unmatched to any gene: 7. Germline CDR1 is LNHDA and CDR2 is SQIVND (reference sequence). This chain's CDR3 is CASSIEPGTAATNEKLFF. The CDR3 DNA follows: TGTGCCAGTAGTATAGAACCCGGGACAGCCGCAACTAATGAAAAACTGTTTTTT.

V usage is TRBV28 and J usage is TRBJ1-3, with 8 positions matching TRBD1. Germline CDR1 MDHEN, CDR2 SYDVKM. Trimming took 8 bases from V and 5 from J; bases not matched to a gene: 11. There are 15 residues in the CDR3. This CDR3 reads CASLPQGAGRNTIYF. In DNA form, the CDR3 reads TGTGCCAGCCTACCTCAGGGGGCTGGTAGAAACACCATATATTTT.

CDR3: CATSDPNSGGPTDTQYF. CDR3 DNA sequence: TGTGCCACCAGTGACCCGAATAGCGGGGGGCCCACAGATACGCAGTATTTT. This chain joins TRBV24-1 and TRBJ2-3; 10 nucleotides match TRBD2. V lost 4 bases and J lost 2; bases outside the gene matches: 8. The CDR3 totals 17 residues. Germline loops: CDR1 KGHDR, CDR2 SFDVKD.

This clone was seen more than once but under ten times. CDR3 amino acids: CASGTGGYEQYF. The CDR3 region has the DNA TGTGCCAGTGGGACAGGGGGTTACGAGCAGTACTTC. The chain joins TRBV28 to TRBJ2-7; TRBD1 matches at 11 bases. The CDR3 length is 12 residues. CDR1 and CDR2 (germline): MDHEN, SYDVKM. Trimming at V came to 9 bases and at J to 4 bases, leaving 2 bases not matched to a gene.